This TCR beta chain derives from a study of T cell changes during pregnancy in multiple sclerosis. The V and J ends lost 6 bases and 3 bases, in that order; junction bases with no gene match: 9. In germline, CDR1 is MNHEY, CDR2 SMNVEV (reference sequence). The CDR3 loop spans 15 amino acids. Assay: immunoSEQ multiplex PCR; the TCRdb copy retains only in-frame clones and omits some. The data hold 30,000 to 45,000 clones, with 92% observed a single time. The chain couples TRBV27 to TRBJ2-7, with 9 bases identical to TRBD2. The TCR sequence derives from a female donor in good health, enrolled as a control in a pregnancy study. The sequencing here drew on CD4+ T cells from peripheral blood mononuclear cells, taken after pregnancy. The chain's CDR3 is CASSPRPTSGYEQYF. CDR3 in DNA: TGTGCCAGCAGCCCTAGGCCGACTAGCGGCTACGAGCAGTACTTC.